This TCR beta chain was captured in a study of T cell responses to AZD1222 COVID-19 vaccine. Study-wide context: It was second doses at about 4 or about 12 weeks that were pooled.

Measured with immunoSEQ multiplex PCR; TCRdb has only the in-frame clones, and not every one. The table shows 150,000 to 200,000 clones, with around 90% occurring only once. With regard to this clone: Its antigen is currently unknown.

The CDR3 is 15 amino acids. V lost 3 bases and J lost 6; bases outside the gene matches: 5. CDR1 and CDR2 (germline): SGHTA, FQGNSA. Study conclusions and caveats: Only a handful of AZD1222 recipients, more than five in all, had baseline seropositivity. Most donors were white British and more were female, and clonal diversity was possibly underestimated. Repertoires in all cases were sampled only once the peak T cell response had passed.

The source of this sequence is an adult in good health. The chain recombines TRBV7-2 with TRBJ2-2; TRBD1 matches at 9 bases. The sample was peripheral blood, taken on day 0 of AZD1222 vaccination. The CDR3 region is CASSFLGQGAGELFF. In nucleotides, the CDR3 is TGTGCCAGCAGCTTCCTGGGACAGGGAGCCGGGGAGCTGTTTTTT. The whole variable domain, remainder taken from reference TRBV7-2 and TRBJ2-2, is GAGVSQSPSNKVTEKGKDVELRCDPISGHTALYWYRQSLGQGLEFLIYFQGNSAPDKSGLPSDRFSAERTGGSVSTLTIQRTQQEDSAVYLCASSFLGQGAGELFFGEGSRLTVL.